What follows describes a single TCR beta chain. MiXCR, run by TCRdb on the 5' RACE reads, gives a single entry per CDR3 protein. The repertoire has 700,000 or so distinct CDR3 sequences, around 8.6% of them found once; the top ten carry approximately 0.94%. This CDR3 comprises 14 residues. Trimming shortened V by 1 base and J by 2 bases, and 8 bases separated the two germline ends. Germline lookup yields CDR1 MGHDK and CDR2 SYGVNS. The data were taken from a study of identical twins. These data were also reused for a study on yellow fever vaccine responses in identical twins.

Source material: PBMCs. The rearrangement joins TRBV25-1 to TRBJ2-5; D ambiguous. This receptor was taken from a young woman in good health. The CDR3 sequence is CASSEFGKQETQYF. Written as DNA, the CDR3 is TGTGCCAGCAGTGAATTTGGGAAACAAGAGACCCAGTACTTC.